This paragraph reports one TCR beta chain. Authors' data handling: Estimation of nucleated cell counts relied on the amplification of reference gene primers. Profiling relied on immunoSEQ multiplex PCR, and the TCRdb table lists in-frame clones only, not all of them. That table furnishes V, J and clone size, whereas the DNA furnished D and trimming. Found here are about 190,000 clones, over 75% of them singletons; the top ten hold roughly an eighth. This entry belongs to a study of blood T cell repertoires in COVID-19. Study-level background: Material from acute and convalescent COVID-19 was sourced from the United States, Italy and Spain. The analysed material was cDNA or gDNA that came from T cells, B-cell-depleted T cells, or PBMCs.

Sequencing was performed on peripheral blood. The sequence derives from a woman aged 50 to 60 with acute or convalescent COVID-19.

CDR3 amino acids: CASSPGLASNTGELFF. The CDR3 DNA reads TGTGCCAGCAGCCCAGGACTAGCCTCGAACACCGGGGAGCTGTTTTTT. This chain uses TRBV7-9 with TRBJ2-2; 8 positions match TRBD2. The CDR3 is made up of 16 amino acids. V lost 5 bases, J lost 0 bases, and 5 bases stayed unmatched. From germline, CDR1 is SEHNR and CDR2 FQNEAQ (reference sequence).